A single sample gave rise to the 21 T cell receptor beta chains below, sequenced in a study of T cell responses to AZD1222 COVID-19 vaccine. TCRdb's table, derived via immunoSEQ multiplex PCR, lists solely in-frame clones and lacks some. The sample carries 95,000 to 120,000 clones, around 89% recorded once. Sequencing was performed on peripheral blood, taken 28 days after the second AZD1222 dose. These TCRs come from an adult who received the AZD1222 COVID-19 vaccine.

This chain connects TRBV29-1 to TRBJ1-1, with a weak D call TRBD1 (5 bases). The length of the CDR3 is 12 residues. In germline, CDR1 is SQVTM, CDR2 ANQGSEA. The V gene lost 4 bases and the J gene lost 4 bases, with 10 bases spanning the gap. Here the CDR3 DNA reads TGCAGCGTTGGGCCGGGGGGCACTGAAGCTTTCTTT. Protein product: CSVGPGGTEAFF.

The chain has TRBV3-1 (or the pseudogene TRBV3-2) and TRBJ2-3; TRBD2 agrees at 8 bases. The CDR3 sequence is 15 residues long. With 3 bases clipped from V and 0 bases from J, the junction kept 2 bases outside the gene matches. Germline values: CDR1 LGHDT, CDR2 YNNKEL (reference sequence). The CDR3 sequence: CASSHGTSSTDTQYF. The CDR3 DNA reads TGTGCCAGCAGCCATGGGACTAGTAGCACAGATACGCAGTATTTT.

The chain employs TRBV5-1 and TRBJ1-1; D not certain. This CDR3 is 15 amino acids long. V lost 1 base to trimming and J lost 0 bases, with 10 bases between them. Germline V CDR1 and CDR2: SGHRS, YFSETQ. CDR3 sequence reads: CASSLTENLNTEAFF. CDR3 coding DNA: TGCGCCAGCAGCTTGACAGAGAACCTGAACACTGAAGCTTTCTTT.

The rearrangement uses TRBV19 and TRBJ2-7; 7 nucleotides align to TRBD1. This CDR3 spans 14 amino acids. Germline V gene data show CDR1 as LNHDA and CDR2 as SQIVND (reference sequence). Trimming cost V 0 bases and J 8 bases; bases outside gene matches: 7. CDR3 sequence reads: CASSIDPDREKQYF. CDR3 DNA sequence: TGTGCCAGTAGTATAGATCCCGACAGGGAGAAGCAGTACTTC.

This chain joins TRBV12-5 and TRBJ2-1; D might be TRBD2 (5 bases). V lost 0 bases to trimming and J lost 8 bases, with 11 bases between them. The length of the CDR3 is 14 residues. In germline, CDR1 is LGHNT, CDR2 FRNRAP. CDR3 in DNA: TGTGCTAGTGGTTTGGTACCCGGGATCGATGAGCAGTTCTTC. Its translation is CASGLVPGIDEQFF.

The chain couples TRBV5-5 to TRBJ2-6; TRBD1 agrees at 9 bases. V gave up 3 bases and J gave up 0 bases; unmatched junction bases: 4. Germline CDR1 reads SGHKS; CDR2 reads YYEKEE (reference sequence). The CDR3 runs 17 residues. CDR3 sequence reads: CASSSPGQGSGANVLTF. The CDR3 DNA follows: TGTGCCAGCAGCTCGCCGGGACAGGGCTCTGGGGCCAACGTCCTGACTTTC.

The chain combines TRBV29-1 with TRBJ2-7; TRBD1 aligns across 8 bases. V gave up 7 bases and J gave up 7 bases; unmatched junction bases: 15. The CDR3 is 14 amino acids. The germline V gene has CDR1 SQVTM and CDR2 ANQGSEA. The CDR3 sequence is CSATGQGSPTEQYF. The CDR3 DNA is TGCAGCGCCACAGGACAGGGCTCCCCTACGGAGCAGTACTTC.

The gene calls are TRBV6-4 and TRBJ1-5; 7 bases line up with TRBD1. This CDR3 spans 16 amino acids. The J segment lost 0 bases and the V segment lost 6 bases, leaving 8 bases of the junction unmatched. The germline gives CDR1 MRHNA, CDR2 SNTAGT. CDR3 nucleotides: TGTGCCAGCAGGGCCGGGACAGAAGATAGCAATCAGCCCCAGCATTTT. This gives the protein CASRAGTEDSNQPQHF.

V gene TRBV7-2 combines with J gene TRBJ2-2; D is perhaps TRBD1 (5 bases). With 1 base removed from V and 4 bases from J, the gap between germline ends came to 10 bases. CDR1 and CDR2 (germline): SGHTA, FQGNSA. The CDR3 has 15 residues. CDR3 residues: CASSLEGAGTGELFF. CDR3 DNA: TGTGCCAGCAGCTTAGAAGGGGCTGGCACCGGGGAGCTGTTTTTT.

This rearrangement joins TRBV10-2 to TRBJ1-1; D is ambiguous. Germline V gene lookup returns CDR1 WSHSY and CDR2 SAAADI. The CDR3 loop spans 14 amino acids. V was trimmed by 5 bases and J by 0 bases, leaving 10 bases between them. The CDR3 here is CASSMQQMNTEAFF. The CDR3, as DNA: TGCGCCAGCAGTATGCAACAGATGAACACTGAAGCTTTCTTT.

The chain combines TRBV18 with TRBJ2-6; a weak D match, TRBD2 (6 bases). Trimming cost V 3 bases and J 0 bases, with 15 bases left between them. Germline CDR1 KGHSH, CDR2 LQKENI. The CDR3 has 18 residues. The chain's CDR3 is CASSPRMEGGSGANVLTF. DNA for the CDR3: TGTGCCAGCTCACCCCGGATGGAGGGCGGCTCTGGGGCCAACGTCCTGACTTTC. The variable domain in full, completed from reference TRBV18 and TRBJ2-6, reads NAGVMQNPRHLVRRRGQEARLRCSPMKGHSHVYWYRQLPEEGLKFMVYLQKENIIDESGMPKERFSAEFPKEGPSILRIQQVVRGDSAAYFCASSPRMEGGSGANVLTFGAGSRLTVL.

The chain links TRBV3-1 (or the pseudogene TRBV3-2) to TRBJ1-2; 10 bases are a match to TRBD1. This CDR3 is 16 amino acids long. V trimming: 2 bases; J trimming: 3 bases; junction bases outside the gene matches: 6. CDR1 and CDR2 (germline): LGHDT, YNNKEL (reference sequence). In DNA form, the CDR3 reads TGTGCCAGCAGCCAACAACCCGGGACAGGGGACTATGGCTACACCTTC. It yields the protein CASSQQPGTGDYGYTF.

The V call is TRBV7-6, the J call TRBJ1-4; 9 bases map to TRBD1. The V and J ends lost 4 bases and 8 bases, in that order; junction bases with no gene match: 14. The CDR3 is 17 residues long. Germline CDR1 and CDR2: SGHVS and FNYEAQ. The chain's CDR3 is CASSYTGGGGSGEKLFF. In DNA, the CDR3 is TGTGCCAGCAGCTATACAGGGGGCGGAGGTAGTGGCGAAAAACTGTTTTTT. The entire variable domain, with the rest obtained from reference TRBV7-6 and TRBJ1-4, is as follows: GAGVSQSPRYKVTKRGQDVALRCDPISGHVSLYWYRQALGQGPEFLTYFNYEAQQDKSGLPNDRFSAERPEGSISTLTIQRTEQRDSAMYRCASSYTGGGGSGEKLFFGSGTQLSVL.

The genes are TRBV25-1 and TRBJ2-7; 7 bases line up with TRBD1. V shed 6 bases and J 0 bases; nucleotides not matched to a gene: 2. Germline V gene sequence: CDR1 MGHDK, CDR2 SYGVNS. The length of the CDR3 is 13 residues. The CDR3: CASRRDSSYEQYF. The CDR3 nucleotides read TGTGCCAGCAGACGGGACAGCTCCTACGAGCAGTACTTC.

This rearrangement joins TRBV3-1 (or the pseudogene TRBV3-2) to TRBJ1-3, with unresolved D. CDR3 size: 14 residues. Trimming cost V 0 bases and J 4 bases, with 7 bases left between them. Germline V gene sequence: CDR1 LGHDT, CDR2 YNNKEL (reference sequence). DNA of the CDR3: TGTGCCAGCAGCCAAGAGAGGTCAGGAAACACCATATATTTT. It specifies CASSQERSGNTIYF.

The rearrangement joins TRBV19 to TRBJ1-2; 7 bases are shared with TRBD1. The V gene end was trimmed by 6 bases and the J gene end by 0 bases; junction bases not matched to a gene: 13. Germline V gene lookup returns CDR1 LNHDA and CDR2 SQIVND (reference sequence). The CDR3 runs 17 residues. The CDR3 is CASSPSRGPTANYGYTF. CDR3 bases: TGTGCCAGTAGCCCGTCGAGGGGGCCTACAGCTAACTATGGCTACACCTTC. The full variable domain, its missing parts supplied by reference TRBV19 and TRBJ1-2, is DGGITQSPKYLFRKEGQNVTLSCEQNLNHDAMYWYRQDPGQGLRLIYYSQIVNDFQKGDIAEGYSVSREKKESFPLTVTSAQKNPTAFYLCASSPSRGPTANYGYTFGSGTRLTVV.

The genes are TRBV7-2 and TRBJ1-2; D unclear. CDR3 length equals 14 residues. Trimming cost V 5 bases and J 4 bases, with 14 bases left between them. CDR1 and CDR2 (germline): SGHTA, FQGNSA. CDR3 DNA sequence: TGTGCCAGCAGCCACACCTTGGCGGTCTATGGCTACACCTTC. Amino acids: CASSHTLAVYGYTF.

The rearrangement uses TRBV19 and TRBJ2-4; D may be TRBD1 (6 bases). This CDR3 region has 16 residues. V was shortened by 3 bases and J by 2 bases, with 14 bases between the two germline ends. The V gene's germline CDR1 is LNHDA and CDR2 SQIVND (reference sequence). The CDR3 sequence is CASSIMGHTTKNIQYF. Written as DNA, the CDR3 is TGTGCCAGTAGTATTATGGGACACACCACCAAAAACATTCAGTACTTC. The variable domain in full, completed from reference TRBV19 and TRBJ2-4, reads DGGITQSPKYLFRKEGQNVTLSCEQNLNHDAMYWYRQDPGQGLRLIYYSQIVNDFQKGDIAEGYSVSREKKESFPLTVTSAQKNPTAFYLCASSIMGHTTKNIQYFGAGTRLSVL.

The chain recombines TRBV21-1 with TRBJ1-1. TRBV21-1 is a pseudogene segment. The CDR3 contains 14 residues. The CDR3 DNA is TGTGCCAGCAGCATAGGGCATCAGAACACTGAAGCTTTCTTT. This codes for CASSIGHQNTEAFF.

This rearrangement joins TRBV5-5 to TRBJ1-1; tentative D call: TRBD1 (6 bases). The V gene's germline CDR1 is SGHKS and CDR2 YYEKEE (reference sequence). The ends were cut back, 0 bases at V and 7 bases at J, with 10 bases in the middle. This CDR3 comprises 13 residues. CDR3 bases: TGTGCCAGCAGCTTGGCCACAGGGTTTGAAGCTTTCTTT. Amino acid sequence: CASSLATGFEAFF. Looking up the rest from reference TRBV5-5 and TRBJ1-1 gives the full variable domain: DAGVTQSPTHLIKTRGQQVTLRCSPISGHKSVSWYQQVLGQGPQFIFQYYEKEERGRGNFPDRFSARQFPNYSSELNVNALLLGDSALYLCASSLATGFEAFFGQGTRLTVV.

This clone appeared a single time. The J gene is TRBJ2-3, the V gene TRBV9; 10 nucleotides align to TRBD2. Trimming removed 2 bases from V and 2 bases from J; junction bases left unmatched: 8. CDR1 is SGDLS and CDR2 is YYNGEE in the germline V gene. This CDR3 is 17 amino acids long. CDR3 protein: CASSVDGTSVSTDTQYF. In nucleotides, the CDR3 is TGTGCCAGCAGCGTGGATGGGACTAGCGTGTCCACAGATACGCAGTATTTT.